This entry features one T cell receptor beta chain sequence. V was trimmed by 4 bases and J by 8 bases, leaving 21 bases between them. The germline CDR1 and CDR2 sequences are SGHNT and YYREEE (reference sequence). The length of the CDR3 is 16 residues. The data were obtained in a study of blood T cell repertoires in COVID-19. Sequencing was performed with immunoSEQ multiplex PCR; in TCRdb, only in-frame clones are kept and a portion is missing. The sample includes 35,000 to 45,000 clones, nearly 90% of them seen just once. Source material: peripheral blood. The V and J genes are TRBV5-4 and TRBJ2-2, with a possible D match to TRBD1 (6 bases). The TCR sequence derives from a human donor in a cohort sampled during active COVID-19. CDR3 sequence: CASSPIQGQKGGELFF. The CDR3, as DNA: TGTGCCAGCAGCCCGATACAGGGCCAAAAGGGAGGGGAGCTGTTTTTT.